These 8 T cell receptor beta chains were all obtained from the same sample, sequenced in a study of glioma-infiltrating T cells after dendritic cell vaccination (dated by TCRdb to 2016 to 2017). The library was generated by the immunoSEQ multiplex PCR assay. In its TCRdb copy, this immuneACCESS table keeps in-frame sequences only and misses some clones. Where compared with another copy, unresolved V genes explain less than half of these, and the others have no known cause. This sample holds fewer than 85,000 clones; 82% were observed only once. The ten largest clones represent 2.1% of the sample. The source was blood, collected before dendritic cell vaccination. These receptors all come from a human donor with glioblastoma.

The chain links TRBV19 to TRBJ1-1, with a tentative D call TRBD1 (6 bases). The CDR3 has 14 amino acids. CDR1 is LNHDA, CDR2 SQIVND, per germline (reference sequence). V dropped 6 bases and J dropped 1 base, with 12 bases sitting between them. For the CDR3, the DNA is TGTGCCAGTAGCCCTACAGGGTGGAACACTGAAGCTTTCTTT. Translated, it gives CASSPTGWNTEAFF.

The chain combines TRBV7-2 with TRBJ2-7; 11 bases match TRBD2. This CDR3 is built from 15 residues. The V gene end was trimmed by 5 bases and the J gene end by 2 bases; junction bases not matched to a gene: 5. The germline V gene has CDR1 SGHTA and CDR2 FQGNSA. The CDR3 DNA reads TGTGCCAGCAGCATGGGACTAGCGGTAACCTACGAGCAGTACGTC. Protein product: CASSMGLAVTYEQYV.

V and J are TRBV6-5 and TRBJ2-5, with unresolved D. Per the germline V gene, CDR1 is MNHEY and CDR2 is SVGAGI. Deletions cut 1 base from V and 5 bases from J, with 11 bases between. The CDR3 totals 14 residues. The CDR3 reads CASSYLIPPETQYF. CDR3 sequence (DNA): TGTGCCAGCAGTTACTTAATCCCCCCGGAGACCCAGTACTTC.

V usage is TRBV11-2 and J usage is TRBJ2-1; 7 nucleotides line up with TRBD1. The ends lost 4 bases at V and 9 bases at J; junction bases unmatched: 6. This CDR3 has 13 residues. Germline loops: CDR1 SGHAT, CDR2 FQNNGV. CDR3 sequence: CASSYTGVGEQFF. In DNA, the CDR3 is TGTGCCAGCAGCTACACAGGGGTGGGTGAGCAGTTCTTC.

The chain couples TRBV7-6 to TRBJ2-1; 7 bases align to TRBD1. The V gene's germline CDR1 is SGHVS and CDR2 FNYEAQ. CDR3 length: 16 amino acids. Losses at the gene ends were 5 bases for V and 6 bases for J; bases not matched to a gene: 13. The CDR3 is CASSQQGTTISNEQFF. In DNA form, the CDR3 reads TGTGCCAGCAGCCAACAGGGGACCACTATCTCCAATGAGCAGTTCTTC.

As concerns this clone: Other nucleotide sequences from this sample produce the same CDR3. The chain employs TRBV6-5 and TRBJ1-3; TRBD1 aligns across 7 bases. Germline loops: CDR1 MNHEY, CDR2 SVGAGI. V shed 0 bases, J shed 2 bases, and the junction held 4 bases outside the gene matches. This CDR3 comprises 16 residues. The DNA of the CDR3 is TGTGCCAGCAGTTACTCACTCAGGGGGACTGGAAACACCATATATTTT. Translated, it gives CASSYSLRGTGNTIYF.

The chain employs TRBV6-4 and TRBJ2-3; TRBD2 aligns across 10 bases. V lost 0 bases to trimming and J lost 2 bases; unmatched junction nucleotides: 2. From germline, CDR1 is MRHNA and CDR2 SNTAGT. This CDR3 region has 16 residues. CDR3 loop: CASSDSSGRATDTQYF. CDR3 sequence (DNA): TGTGCCAGCAGTGACTCGAGCGGGAGGGCCACAGATACGCAGTATTTT.

The genes are TRBV6-1 and TRBJ1-3, with D possibly being TRBD1 (5 bases). CDR1 is MNHNS, CDR2 SASEGT, per germline. This CDR3 has 14 residues. V gave up 2 bases and J gave up 4 bases, with 9 bases separating them. The CDR3: CASSEQGAGNTIYF. The CDR3 DNA reads as TGTGCCAGCAGTGAACAGGGTGCCGGAAACACCATATATTTT.